Shown below are 3 T cell receptor beta chains from a single sample sequenced in a study of blood T cell repertoires in COVID-19. Sequencing was performed with immunoSEQ multiplex PCR; in TCRdb, only in-frame clones are kept and a portion is missing. The sample has 310,000 or so clones, roughly 87% seen once; the top ten hold roughly a tenth. The material sequenced was peripheral blood. The receptors originated from a man between 25 and 39 years old with COVID-19, enrolled during active disease.

V usage is TRBV24-1 and J usage is TRBJ1-2; D possibly corresponds to TRBD1 (6 bases). The CDR3 consists of 16 residues. Trimming took off 9 bases at V and 3 bases at J, with 22 bases between the two ends. The germline CDR1 and CDR2 sequences are KGHDR and SFDVKD. In DNA, the CDR3 is TGTGCCACCGTACAGGGTCTTACCCGACAACACTATGGCTACACCTTC. It translates to CATVQGLTRQHYGYTF.

The rearrangement links TRBV6-5 to TRBJ1-2; D unclear. Germline V gene data show CDR1 as MNHEY and CDR2 as SVGAGI. Trimming stripped 0 bases from V and 4 bases from J, with 9 bases between. CDR3 length: 14 amino acids. The CDR3 here is CASSYSRATYGYTF. DNA of the CDR3: TGTGCCAGCAGTTACTCGAGGGCAACCTATGGCTACACCTTC.

The chain uses TRBV15 and TRBJ1-2; D is unresolved. V was clipped by 0 bases and J by 8 bases, with 22 bases between them. There are 17 residues in the CDR3. Per germline, CDR1 LNHNV and CDR2 YYDKDF (reference sequence). This CDR3 is CATSRDLAGLPPEGYTF. CDR3 nucleotide sequence: TGTGCCACCAGCAGAGATCTAGCAGGACTGCCCCCGGAGGGCTACACCTTC.